The clone carrying this T cell receptor (beta chain) was seen a handful of times. Antigen unknown. The sample belongs to a study of T cell repertoires in cytomegalovirus infection. Overall study context: Researchers turned to recently identified HLA-C-restricted CMV epitopes as well as well-studied HLA-B-restricted ones. Carrying CMV and the relevant HLA type showed in public TCR beta signatures. Study results and caveats: Individuals carrying CMV plus the relevant HLA were identified by cumulative frequency of public TCR beta families. It was HLA-C-restricted CMV-specific TCR beta clonotypes that dominated the response ex vivo.

TCRdb re-called the reads with MiXCR, one entry per CDR3 protein. The sample has approximately 110,000 distinct CDR3 sequences, roughly a third seen once. V gave up 5 bases and J gave up 7 bases, with 15 bases separating them. From germline, CDR1 is LNHDA and CDR2 SQIVND (reference sequence). The CDR3 runs to 14 residues. The chain employs TRBV19 and TRBJ1-5; weak D call: TRBD1 (5 bases). This clonotype originated in a human donor in good health (CMV status not recorded). Some clones in this sample may be carry-over from other donors' samples. The sample consisted of CD8+ T cells from cultured PBMCs, taken from culture after CMV antigen stimulation. The CDR3 sequence: CASSSGLWDQPQHF. CDR3 nucleotides: TGTGCCAGTAGTTCGGGACTTTGGGACCAGCCCCAGCATTTT.